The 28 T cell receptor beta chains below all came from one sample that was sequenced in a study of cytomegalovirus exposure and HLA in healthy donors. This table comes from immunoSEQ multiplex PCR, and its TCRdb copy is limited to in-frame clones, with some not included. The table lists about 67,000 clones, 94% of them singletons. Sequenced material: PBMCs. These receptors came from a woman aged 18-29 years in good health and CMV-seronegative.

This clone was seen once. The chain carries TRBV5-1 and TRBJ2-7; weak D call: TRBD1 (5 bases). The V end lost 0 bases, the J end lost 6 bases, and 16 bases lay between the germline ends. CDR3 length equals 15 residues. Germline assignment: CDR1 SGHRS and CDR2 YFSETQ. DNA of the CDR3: TGCGCCAGCAGCTTGGCCGAAAGGGGCTCCCCCGAGCAGTACTTC. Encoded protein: CASSLAERGSPEQYF.

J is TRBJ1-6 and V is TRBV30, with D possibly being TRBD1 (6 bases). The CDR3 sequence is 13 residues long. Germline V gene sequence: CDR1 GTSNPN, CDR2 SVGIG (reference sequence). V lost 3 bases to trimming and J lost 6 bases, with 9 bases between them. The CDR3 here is CAWSQQGNSPLHF. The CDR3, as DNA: TGTGCCTGGAGCCAACAGGGTAATTCACCCCTCCACTTT. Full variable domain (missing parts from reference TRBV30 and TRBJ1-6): SQTIHQWPATLVQPVGSPLSLECTVEGTSNPNLYWYRQAAGRGLQLLFYSVGIGQISSEVPQNLSASRPQDRQFILSSKKLLLSDSGFYLCAWSQQGNSPLHFGNGTRLTVT.

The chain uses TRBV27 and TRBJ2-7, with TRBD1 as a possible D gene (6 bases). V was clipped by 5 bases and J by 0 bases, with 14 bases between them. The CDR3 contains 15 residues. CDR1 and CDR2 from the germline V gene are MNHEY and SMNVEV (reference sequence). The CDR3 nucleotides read TGTGCCAGCAGTCGCAGGACAGAGAGCTCCTACGAGCAGTACTTC. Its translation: CASSRRTESSYEQYF.

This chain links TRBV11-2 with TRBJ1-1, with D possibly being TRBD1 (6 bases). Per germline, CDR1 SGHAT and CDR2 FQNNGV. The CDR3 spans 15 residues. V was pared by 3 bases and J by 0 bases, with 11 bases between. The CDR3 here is CASSLWGRMNTEAFF. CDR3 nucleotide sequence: TGTGCCAGCAGCTTGTGGGGGCGGATGAACACTGAAGCTTTCTTT.

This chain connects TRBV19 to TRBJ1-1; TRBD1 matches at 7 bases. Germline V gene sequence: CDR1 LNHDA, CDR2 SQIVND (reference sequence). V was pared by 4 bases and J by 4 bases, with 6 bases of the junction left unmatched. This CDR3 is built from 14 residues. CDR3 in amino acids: CASSTVAGGTEAFF. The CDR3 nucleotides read TGTGCCAGTAGTACCGTTGCAGGGGGCACTGAAGCTTTCTTT. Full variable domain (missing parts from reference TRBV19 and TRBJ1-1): DGGITQSPKYLFRKEGQNVTLSCEQNLNHDAMYWYRQDPGQGLRLIYYSQIVNDFQKGDIAEGYSVSREKKESFPLTVTSAQKNPTAFYLCASSTVAGGTEAFFGQGTRLTVV.

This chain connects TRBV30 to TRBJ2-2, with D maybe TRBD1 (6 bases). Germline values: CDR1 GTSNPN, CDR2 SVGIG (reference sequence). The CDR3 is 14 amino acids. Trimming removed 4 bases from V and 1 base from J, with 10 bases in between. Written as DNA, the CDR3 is TGTGCCTGGATGGGGGCAGGGAACACCGGGGAGCTGTTTTTT. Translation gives CAWMGAGNTGELFF.

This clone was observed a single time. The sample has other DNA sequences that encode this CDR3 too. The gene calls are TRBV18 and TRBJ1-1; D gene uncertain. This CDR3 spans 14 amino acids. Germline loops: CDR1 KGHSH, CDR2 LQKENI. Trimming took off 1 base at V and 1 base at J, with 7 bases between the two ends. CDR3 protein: CASSPQGGNTEAFF. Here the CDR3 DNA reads TGTGCCAGCTCACCACAGGGAGGGAACACTGAAGCTTTCTTT.

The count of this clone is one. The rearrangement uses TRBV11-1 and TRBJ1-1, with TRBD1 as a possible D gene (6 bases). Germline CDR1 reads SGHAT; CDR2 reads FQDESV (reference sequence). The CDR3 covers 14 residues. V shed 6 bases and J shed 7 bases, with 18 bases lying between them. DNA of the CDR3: TGTGCCAGCAGGCCCGACAGGATCGAGGGTGAAGCTTTCTTT. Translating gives CASRPDRIEGEAFF. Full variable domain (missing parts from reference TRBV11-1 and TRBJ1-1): EAEVAQSPRYKITEKSQAVAFWCDPISGHATLYWYRQILGQGPELLVQFQDESVVDDSQLPKDRFSAERLKGVDSTLKIQPAELGDSAMYLCASRPDRIEGEAFFGQGTRLTVV.

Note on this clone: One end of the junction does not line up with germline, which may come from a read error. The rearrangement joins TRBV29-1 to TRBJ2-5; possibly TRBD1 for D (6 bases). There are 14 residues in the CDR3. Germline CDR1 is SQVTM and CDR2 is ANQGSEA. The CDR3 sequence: CSVQEQGRQETQYF. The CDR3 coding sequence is TGCAGCGTTCAAGAACAGGGTCGGCAAGAGACCCAGTACTTC.

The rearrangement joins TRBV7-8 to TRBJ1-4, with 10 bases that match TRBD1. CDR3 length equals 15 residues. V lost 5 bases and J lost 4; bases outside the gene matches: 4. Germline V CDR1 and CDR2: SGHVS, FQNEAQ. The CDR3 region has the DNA TGTGCCAGCAGCCGCCGGACAGGGGGTAATGAAAAACTGTTTTTT. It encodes CASSRRTGGNEKLFF.

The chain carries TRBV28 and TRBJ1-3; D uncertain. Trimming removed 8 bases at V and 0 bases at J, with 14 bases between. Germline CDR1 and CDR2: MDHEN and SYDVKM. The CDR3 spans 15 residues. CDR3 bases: TGTGCCAGCCTTGAGGGCGGCAGCTCTGGAAACACCATATATTTT. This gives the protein CASLEGGSSGNTIYF.

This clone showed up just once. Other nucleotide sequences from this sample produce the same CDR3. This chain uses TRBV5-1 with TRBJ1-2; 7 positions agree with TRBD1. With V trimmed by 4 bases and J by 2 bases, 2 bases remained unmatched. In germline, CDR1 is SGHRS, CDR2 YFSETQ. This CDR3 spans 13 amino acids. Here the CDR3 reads CASSPGQNYGYTF. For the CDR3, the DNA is TGCGCCAGCAGCCCGGGACAGAACTATGGCTACACCTTC.

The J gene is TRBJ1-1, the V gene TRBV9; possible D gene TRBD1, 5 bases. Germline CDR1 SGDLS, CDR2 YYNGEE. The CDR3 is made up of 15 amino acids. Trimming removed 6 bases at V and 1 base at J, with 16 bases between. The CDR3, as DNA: TGTGCCAGCACCCTCAGGCCGGGGGGGAACACTGAAGCTTTCTTT. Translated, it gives CASTLRPGGNTEAFF.

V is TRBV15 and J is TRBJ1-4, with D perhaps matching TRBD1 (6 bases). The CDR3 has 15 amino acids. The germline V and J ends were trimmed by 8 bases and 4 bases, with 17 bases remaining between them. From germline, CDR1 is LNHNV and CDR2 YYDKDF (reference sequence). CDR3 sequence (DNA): TGTGCCACCTTATCCCCCGGGACAAATAATGAAAAACTGTTTTTT. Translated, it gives CATLSPGTNNEKLFF.

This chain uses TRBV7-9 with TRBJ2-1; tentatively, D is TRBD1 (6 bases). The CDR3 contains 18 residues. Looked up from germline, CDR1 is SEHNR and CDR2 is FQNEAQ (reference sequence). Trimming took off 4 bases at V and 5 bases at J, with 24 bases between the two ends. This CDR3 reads CASSYPHPLQGWDNEQFF. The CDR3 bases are TGTGCCAGCAGCTACCCCCATCCGCTTCAGGGGTGGGACAATGAGCAGTTCTTC.

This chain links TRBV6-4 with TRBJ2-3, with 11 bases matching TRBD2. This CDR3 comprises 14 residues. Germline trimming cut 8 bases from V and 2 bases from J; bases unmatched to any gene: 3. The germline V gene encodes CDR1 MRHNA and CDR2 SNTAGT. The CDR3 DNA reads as TGTGCCAGCGCACTAGCGGGGGCCACAGATACGCAGTATTTT. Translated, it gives CASALAGATDTQYF.

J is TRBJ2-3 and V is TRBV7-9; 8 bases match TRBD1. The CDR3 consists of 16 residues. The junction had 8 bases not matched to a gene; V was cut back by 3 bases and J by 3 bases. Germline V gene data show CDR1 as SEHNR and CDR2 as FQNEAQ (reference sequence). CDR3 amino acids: CASSFPQGAQTDTQYF. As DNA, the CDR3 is TGTGCCAGCAGCTTCCCCCAGGGGGCGCAAACAGATACGCAGTATTTT.

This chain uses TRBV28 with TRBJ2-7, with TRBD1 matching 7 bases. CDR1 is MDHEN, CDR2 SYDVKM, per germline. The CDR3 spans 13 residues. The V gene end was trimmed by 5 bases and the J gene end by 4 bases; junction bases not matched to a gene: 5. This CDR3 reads CASSPTGEYEQYF. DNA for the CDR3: TGTGCCAGCAGTCCTACAGGGGAATACGAGCAGTACTTC.

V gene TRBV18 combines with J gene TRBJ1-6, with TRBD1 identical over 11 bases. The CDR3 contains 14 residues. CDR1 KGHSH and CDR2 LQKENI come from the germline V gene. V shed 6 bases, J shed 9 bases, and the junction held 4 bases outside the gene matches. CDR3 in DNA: TGTGCCAGCTCCGGACAGGGGGCGGGTTCACCCCTCCACTTT. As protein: CASSGQGAGSPLHF.

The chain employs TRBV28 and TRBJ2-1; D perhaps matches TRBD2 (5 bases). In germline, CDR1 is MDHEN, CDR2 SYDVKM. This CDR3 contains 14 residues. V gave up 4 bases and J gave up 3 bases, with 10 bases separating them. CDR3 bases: TGTGCCAGCAGTTCAGCGGAAAACTACAATGAGCAGTTCTTC. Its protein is CASSSAENYNEQFF.

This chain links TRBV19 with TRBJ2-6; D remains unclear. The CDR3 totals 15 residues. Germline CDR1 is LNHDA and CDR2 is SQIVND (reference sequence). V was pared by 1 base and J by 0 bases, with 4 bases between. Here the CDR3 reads CASSIVVSGANVLTF. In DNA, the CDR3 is TGTGCCAGTAGTATAGTAGTCTCTGGGGCCAACGTCCTGACTTTC.

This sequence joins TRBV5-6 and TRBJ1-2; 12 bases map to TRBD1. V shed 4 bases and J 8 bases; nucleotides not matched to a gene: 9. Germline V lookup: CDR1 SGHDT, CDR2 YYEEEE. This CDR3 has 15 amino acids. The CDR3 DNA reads TGTGCCAGCAGCCGAACCGGGACAGGGGGCGCGGGCTACACCTTC. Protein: CASSRTGTGGAGYTF. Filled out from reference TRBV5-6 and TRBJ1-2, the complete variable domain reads DAGVTQSPTHLIKTRGQQVTLRCSPKSGHDTVSWYQQALGQGPQFIFQYYEEEERQRGNFPDRFSGHQFPNYSSELNVNALLLGDSALYLCASSRTGTGGAGYTFGSGTRLTVV.

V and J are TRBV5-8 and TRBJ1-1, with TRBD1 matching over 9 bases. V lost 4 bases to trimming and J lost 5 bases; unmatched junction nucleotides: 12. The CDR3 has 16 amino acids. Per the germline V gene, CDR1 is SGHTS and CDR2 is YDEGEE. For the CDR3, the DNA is TGTGCCAGCAGCAACATCTTCCGGGGACAGGGAACTGAAGCTTTCTTT. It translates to CASSNIFRGQGTEAFF.

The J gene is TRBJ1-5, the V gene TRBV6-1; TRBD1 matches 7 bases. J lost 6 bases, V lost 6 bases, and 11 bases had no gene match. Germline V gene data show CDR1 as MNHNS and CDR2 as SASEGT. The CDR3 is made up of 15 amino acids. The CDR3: CASSLDRDGFQPQHF. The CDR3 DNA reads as TGTGCCAGCAGCCTTGACAGGGACGGGTTTCAGCCCCAGCATTTT.

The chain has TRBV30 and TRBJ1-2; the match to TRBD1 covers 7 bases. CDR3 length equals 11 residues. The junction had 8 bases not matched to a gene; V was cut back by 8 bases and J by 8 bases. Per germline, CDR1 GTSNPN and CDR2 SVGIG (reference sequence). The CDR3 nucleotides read TGTGCCCCTGACAGGGTGCAGGGCTACACCTTC. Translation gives CAPDRVQGYTF. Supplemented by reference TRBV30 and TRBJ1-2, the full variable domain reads SQTIHQWPATLVQPVGSPLSLECTVEGTSNPNLYWYRQAAGRGLQLLFYSVGIGQISSEVPQNLSASRPQDRQFILSSKKLLLSDSGFYLCAPDRVQGYTFGSGTRLTVV.

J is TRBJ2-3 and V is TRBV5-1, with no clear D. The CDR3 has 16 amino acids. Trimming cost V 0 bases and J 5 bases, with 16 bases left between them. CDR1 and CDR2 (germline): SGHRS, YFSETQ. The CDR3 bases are TGCGCCAGCAGCTTGGGAAGGAGCTGGCGCGGAGATACGCAGTATTTT. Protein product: CASSLGRSWRGDTQYF. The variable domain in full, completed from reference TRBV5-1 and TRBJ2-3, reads KAGVTQTPRYLIKTRGQQVTLSCSPISGHRSVSWYQQTPGQGLQFLFEYFSETQRNKGNFPGRFSGRQFSNSRSEMNVSTLELGDSALYLCASSLGRSWRGDTQYFGPGTRLTVL.

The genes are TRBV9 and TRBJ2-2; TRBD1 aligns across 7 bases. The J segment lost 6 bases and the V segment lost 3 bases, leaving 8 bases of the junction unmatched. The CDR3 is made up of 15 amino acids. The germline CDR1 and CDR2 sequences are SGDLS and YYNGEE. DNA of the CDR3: TGTGCCAGCAGCGGAGACAGGGCCACGGCCGGGGAGCTGTTTTTT. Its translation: CASSGDRATAGELFF.

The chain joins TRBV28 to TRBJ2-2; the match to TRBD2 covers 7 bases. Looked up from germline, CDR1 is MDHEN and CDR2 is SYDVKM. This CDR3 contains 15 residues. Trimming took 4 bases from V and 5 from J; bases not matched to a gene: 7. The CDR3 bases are TGTGCCAGCAGTTGGGAGGGCACCGAAACCGGGGAGCTGTTTTTT. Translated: CASSWEGTETGELFF.